The 17 T cell receptor beta chains below come from one sample, sequenced in a study of T cell repertoires in cytomegalovirus infection. These receptors are not linked to any known antigen. TCRdb redid the calling of the reads with MiXCR, one entry per CDR3 protein. The data hold some 590,000 distinct CDR3 sequences, with about 39% observed a single time. The material was cultured PBMCs, obtained from culture after CMV antigen stimulation. The receptor source for this set is a human donor in good health (CMV status not recorded). Some clones in this sample may be carry-over from other donors' samples.

The sample holds a few counts of this clonotype. The rearrangement links TRBV7-8 to TRBJ1-5, with a possible D match to TRBD1 (5 bases). V gave up 4 bases and J gave up 1 base, with 14 bases separating them. Per germline, CDR1 SGHVS and CDR2 FQNEAQ. The CDR3 has 16 residues. The CDR3 protein is CASSSRRGVSNQPQHF. The CDR3 nucleotides are TGTGCCAGCAGCTCCAGACGGGGGGTGAGCAATCAGCCCCAGCATTTT.

This chain links TRBV7-8 with TRBJ2-3; the match to TRBD1 covers 12 bases. In germline, CDR1 is SGHVS, CDR2 FQNEAQ. With V trimmed by 0 bases and J by 7 bases, 5 bases remained unmatched. The CDR3 spans 16 residues. The CDR3 is CASSLAGQGASYTQYF. CDR3 sequence (DNA): TGTGCCAGCAGCTTAGCGGGACAGGGGGCTTCATATACGCAGTATTTT. The variable domain in full, completed from reference TRBV7-8 and TRBJ2-3, reads GAGVSQSPRYKVAKRGQDVALRCDPISGHVSLFWYQQALGQGPEFLTYFQNEAQLDKSGLPSDRFFAERPEGSVSTLKIQRTQQEDSAVYLCASSLAGQGASYTQYFGPGTRLTVL.

The chain joins TRBV4-3 to TRBJ2-7, with 8 bases lining up with TRBD2. CDR1 and CDR2 (germline): LGHNA, YSLEER. The CDR3 is 14 residues long. Unmatched junction bases numbered 3, after V lost 3 bases and J lost 2 bases. The CDR3 bases are TGCGCCAGCAGCCAGCTTAGCGGGGCCTACGAGCAGTACTTC. It translates to CASSQLSGAYEQYF.

The V gene is TRBV7-9, the J gene TRBJ2-3; D is perhaps TRBD1 or TRBD2 (5 bases each). The germline V gene encodes CDR1 SEHNR and CDR2 FQNEAQ (reference sequence). Trimming removed 4 bases at V and 1 base at J, with 15 bases between. The CDR3 totals 16 residues. CDR3 nucleotide sequence: TGTGCCAGCAGCTCCCTGGGGGAAGGGGGCACAGATACGCAGTATTTT. It codes for CASSSLGEGGTDTQYF.

This clonotype has a handful of counts. This rearrangement joins TRBV6-1 to TRBJ1-2; possible D gene TRBD1, 6 bases. Trimming stripped 4 bases from V and 4 bases from J, with 16 bases between. The V gene's germline CDR1 is MNHNS and CDR2 SASEGT. CDR3 length: 15 residues. Here the CDR3 DNA reads TGTGCCAGCAGTGGGACCGACAGGCACGGCTATGGCTACACCTTC. This translates into CASSGTDRHGYGYTF.

In its sample, this clonotype was seen once. DNA of the CDR3: TGTGCCAGCAGCTTACTCGGCGGGACAGGGCCCACCGGGGAGCTGTTTTTT. Translating it yields CASSLLGGTGPTGELFF. This chain joins TRBV7-8 and TRBJ2-2; the match to TRBD1 covers 9 bases. This CDR3 contains 17 residues. Germline V CDR1 and CDR2: SGHVS, FQNEAQ. Unmatched junction bases numbered 8, after V lost 2 bases and J lost 4 bases.

This clonotype turned up a few times. The rearrangement joins TRBV7-9 to TRBJ2-1; D gene uncertain. CDR3 size: 14 residues. Trimming pared 2 bases from V and 8 bases from J, leaving 13 bases between. CDR1 SEHNR and CDR2 FQNEAQ come from the germline V gene (reference sequence). CDR3 bases: TGTGCCAGCAGCTTAAGCTCGCCGTGGCATGAGCAGTTCTTC. Its translation is CASSLSSPWHEQFF. Drawing the rest from reference TRBV7-9 and TRBJ2-1, the complete variable domain is DTGVSQNPRHKITKRGQNVTFRCDPISEHNRLYWYRQTLGQGPEFLTYFQNEAQLEKSRLLSDRFSAERPKGSFSTLEIQRTEQGDSAMYLCASSLSSPWHEQFFGPGTRLTVL.

V usage is TRBV20-1 and J usage is TRBJ2-5, with TRBD2 identical over 7 bases. Germline V lookup: CDR1 DFQATT, CDR2 SNEGSKA (reference sequence). The CDR3 sequence is 17 residues long. V lost 0 bases to trimming and J lost 2 bases; unmatched junction nucleotides: 12. This CDR3 reads CSARDPGGGVTQETQYF. The CDR3 coding sequence is TGCAGTGCTAGAGATCCTGGTGGGGGGGTTACTCAAGAGACCCAGTACTTC.

The rearrangement links TRBV7-2 to TRBJ1-2; D not certain. The length of the CDR3 is 14 residues. Germline V lookup: CDR1 SGHTA, CDR2 FQGNSA. Trimming stripped 1 base from V and 5 bases from J, with 11 bases between. The CDR3 nucleotides are TGTGCCAGCAGCTTAGATCACGGGATATATGGCTACACCTTC. It codes for CASSLDHGIYGYTF.

This clonotype was found a few times. This sequence joins TRBV6-5 and TRBJ2-1, with 8 bases fitting TRBD2. Per germline, CDR1 MNHEY and CDR2 SVGAGI. CDR3 length: 18 amino acids. The J segment lost 5 bases and the V segment lost 2 bases, leaving 14 bases of the junction unmatched. DNA for the CDR3: TGTGCCAGCAGTTACGATTCCCCCGGGACTAGTTTTGACAATGAGCAGTTCTTC. This gives the protein CASSYDSPGTSFDNEQFF.

About this clonotype itself: The junction does not match germline at one end; this may be a read error. DNA for the CDR3: TGTGCCAGCAGTATATCGGCTAGCGGGGTGAGCACAGATACGCAGTATTTT. Its translation: CASSISASGVSTDTQYF. V gene TRBV19 combines with J gene TRBJ2-3; TRBD2 matches 9 bases. The germline CDR1 and CDR2 sequences are LNHDA and SQIVND (reference sequence). There are 17 residues in the CDR3.

This chain uses TRBV6-2 or TRBV6-3 with TRBJ1-6, with D unresolved. With 8 bases removed from V and 7 bases from J, the gap between germline ends came to 15 bases. The CDR3 has 14 amino acids. The germline CDR1 and CDR2 sequences are MNHEY and SVGEGT. The CDR3 protein is CASGGRTGNSPLHF. The DNA of the CDR3 is TGTGCCAGCGGCGGCAGAACGGGGAATTCACCCCTCCACTTT.

This clonotype was picked up a small number of times. The chain has TRBV6-2 or TRBV6-3 and TRBJ2-5, with TRBD2 identical over 13 bases. Looked up from germline, CDR1 is MNHEY and CDR2 is SVGEGT. This CDR3 is 14 amino acids long. The J segment lost 4 bases and the V segment lost 9 bases, leaving 5 bases of the junction unmatched. The CDR3 nucleotides are TGTGCCAGTGGACTAGCGGGGGCCCCAGAGACCCAGTACTTC. Residues: CASGLAGAPETQYF.

This clonotype was detected a few times. V gene TRBV25-1 combines with J gene TRBJ1-1; 8 bases match TRBD1. CDR1 MGHDK and CDR2 SYGVNS come from the germline V gene. The V gene end was trimmed by 7 bases and the J gene end by 4 bases; junction bases not matched to a gene: 8. The CDR3 is made up of 14 amino acids. CDR3 sequence (DNA): TGTGCCAGCACAACAACAGGGGGGATCACTGAAGCTTTCTTT. Translated: CASTTTGGITEAFF.

The chain carries TRBV7-2 and TRBJ2-7; 9 nucleotides match TRBD2. The CDR3 is 16 amino acids. With 5 bases clipped from V and 7 bases from J, the junction kept 15 bases outside the gene matches. Per the germline V gene, CDR1 is SGHTA and CDR2 is FQGNSA. In DNA form, the CDR3 reads TGTGCCAGCAGCCCGATAGGGCGGGGGGGGTGGAAAGAGCAGTACTTC. Its protein is CASSPIGRGGWKEQYF.

This clonotype has only a few counts. This rearrangement joins TRBV7-6 to TRBJ1-3; a weak D match, TRBD1 (6 bases). Germline-derived CDR1 and CDR2 are SGHVS and FNYEAQ. Between the trimmed V and J ends, which lost 6 bases and 0 bases, there was a span of 15 bases. The CDR3 runs to 16 residues. CDR3 DNA: TGTGCCAGCAGTTCTCGACAGGCCCTCTCTGGAAACACCATATATTTT. It encodes CASSSRQALSGNTIYF.

This clonotype was picked up a small number of times. The V and J genes are TRBV10-3 and TRBJ1-1; 10 bases match TRBD1. CDR1 ENHRY and CDR2 SYGVKD come from the germline V gene. The trim removed 6 bases at V and 7 bases at J, leaving 5 bases unmatched. There are 13 residues in the CDR3. CDR3 loop: CAIRGQGKDEAFF. The CDR3 bases are TGTGCCATCAGGGGACAGGGGAAAGATGAAGCTTTCTTT.